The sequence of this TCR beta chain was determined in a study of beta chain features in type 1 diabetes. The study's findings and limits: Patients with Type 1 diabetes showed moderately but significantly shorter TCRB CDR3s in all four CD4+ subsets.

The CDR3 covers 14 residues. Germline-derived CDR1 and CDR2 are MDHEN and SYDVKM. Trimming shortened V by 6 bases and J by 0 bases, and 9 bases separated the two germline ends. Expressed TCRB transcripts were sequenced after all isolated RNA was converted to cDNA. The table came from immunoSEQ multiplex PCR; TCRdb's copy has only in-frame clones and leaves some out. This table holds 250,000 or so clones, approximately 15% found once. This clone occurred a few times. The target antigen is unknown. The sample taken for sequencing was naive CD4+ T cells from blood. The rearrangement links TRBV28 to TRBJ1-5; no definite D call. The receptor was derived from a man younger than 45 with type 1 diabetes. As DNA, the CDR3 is TGTGCCAGCAGCGCGAGGTATAGCAATCAGCCCCAGCATTTT. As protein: CASSARYSNQPQHF.